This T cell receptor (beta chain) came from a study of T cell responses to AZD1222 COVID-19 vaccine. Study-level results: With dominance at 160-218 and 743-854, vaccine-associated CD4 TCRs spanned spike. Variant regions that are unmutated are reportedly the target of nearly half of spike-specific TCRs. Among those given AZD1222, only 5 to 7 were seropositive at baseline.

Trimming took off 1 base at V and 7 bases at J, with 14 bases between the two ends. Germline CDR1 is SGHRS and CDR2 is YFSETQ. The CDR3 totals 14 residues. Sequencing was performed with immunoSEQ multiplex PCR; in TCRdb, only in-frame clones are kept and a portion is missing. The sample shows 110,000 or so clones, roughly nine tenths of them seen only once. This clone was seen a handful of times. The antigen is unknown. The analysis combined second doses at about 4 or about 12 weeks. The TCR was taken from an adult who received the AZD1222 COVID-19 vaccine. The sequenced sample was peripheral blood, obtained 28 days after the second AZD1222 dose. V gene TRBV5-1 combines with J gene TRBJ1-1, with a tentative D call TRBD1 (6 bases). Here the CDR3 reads CASSLTFSGDEAFF. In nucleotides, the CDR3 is TGCGCCAGCAGCTTGACTTTTTCAGGGGATGAAGCTTTCTTT.